This T cell receptor (beta chain) stems from a study of metastatic and nonmetastatic thyroid tumors. In the study overall: The comparison covered peripheral blood and tumor or nodule tissue in malignant and benign thyroid patients.

The V and J ends lost 0 bases and 3 bases respectively, with 14 bases between them. CDR1 is LNHDA and CDR2 is SQIVND in the germline V gene (reference sequence). This CDR3 comprises 16 residues. TCRdb recomputed clones from the PCR reads via MiXCR. The repertoire holds roughly 34,000 clones, with about 33% as singletons. Patients underwent thyroid surgery, and none had received any treatment before it. This rearrangement joins TRBV19 to TRBJ1-1, with D maybe TRBD1 (5 bases). The sample consisted of tumor tissue. This TCR was sampled from a female donor with papillary thyroid cancer or a benign thyroid nodule (not recorded which). Some clones in this sample may be carry-over from other donors' samples. CDR3 DNA: TGTGCCAGTAGTATAGACCGCACCACAGGCTACACTGAAGCTTTCTTT. Translating gives CASSIDRTTGYTEAFF. The full variable domain, with the rest looked up from reference TRBV19 and TRBJ1-1, is DGGITQSPKYLFRKEGQNVTLSCEQNLNHDAMYWYRQDPGQGLRLIYYSQIVNDFQKGDIAEGYSVSREKKESFPLTVTSAQKNPTAFYLCASSIDRTTGYTEAFFGQGTRLTVV.